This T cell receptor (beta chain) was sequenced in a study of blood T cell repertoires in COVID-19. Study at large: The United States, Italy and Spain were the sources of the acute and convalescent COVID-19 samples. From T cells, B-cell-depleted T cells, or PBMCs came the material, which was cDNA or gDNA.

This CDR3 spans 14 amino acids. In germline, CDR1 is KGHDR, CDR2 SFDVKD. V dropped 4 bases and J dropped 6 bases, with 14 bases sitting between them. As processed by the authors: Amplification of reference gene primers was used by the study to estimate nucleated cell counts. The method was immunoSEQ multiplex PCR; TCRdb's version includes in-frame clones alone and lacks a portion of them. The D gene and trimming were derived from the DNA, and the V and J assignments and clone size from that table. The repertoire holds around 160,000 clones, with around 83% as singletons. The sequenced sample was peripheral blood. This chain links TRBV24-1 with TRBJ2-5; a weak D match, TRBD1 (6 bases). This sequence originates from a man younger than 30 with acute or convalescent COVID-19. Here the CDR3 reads CATSDTSRGKTQYF. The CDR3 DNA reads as TGTGCCACCAGTGACACTTCCAGGGGTAAGACCCAGTACTTC.